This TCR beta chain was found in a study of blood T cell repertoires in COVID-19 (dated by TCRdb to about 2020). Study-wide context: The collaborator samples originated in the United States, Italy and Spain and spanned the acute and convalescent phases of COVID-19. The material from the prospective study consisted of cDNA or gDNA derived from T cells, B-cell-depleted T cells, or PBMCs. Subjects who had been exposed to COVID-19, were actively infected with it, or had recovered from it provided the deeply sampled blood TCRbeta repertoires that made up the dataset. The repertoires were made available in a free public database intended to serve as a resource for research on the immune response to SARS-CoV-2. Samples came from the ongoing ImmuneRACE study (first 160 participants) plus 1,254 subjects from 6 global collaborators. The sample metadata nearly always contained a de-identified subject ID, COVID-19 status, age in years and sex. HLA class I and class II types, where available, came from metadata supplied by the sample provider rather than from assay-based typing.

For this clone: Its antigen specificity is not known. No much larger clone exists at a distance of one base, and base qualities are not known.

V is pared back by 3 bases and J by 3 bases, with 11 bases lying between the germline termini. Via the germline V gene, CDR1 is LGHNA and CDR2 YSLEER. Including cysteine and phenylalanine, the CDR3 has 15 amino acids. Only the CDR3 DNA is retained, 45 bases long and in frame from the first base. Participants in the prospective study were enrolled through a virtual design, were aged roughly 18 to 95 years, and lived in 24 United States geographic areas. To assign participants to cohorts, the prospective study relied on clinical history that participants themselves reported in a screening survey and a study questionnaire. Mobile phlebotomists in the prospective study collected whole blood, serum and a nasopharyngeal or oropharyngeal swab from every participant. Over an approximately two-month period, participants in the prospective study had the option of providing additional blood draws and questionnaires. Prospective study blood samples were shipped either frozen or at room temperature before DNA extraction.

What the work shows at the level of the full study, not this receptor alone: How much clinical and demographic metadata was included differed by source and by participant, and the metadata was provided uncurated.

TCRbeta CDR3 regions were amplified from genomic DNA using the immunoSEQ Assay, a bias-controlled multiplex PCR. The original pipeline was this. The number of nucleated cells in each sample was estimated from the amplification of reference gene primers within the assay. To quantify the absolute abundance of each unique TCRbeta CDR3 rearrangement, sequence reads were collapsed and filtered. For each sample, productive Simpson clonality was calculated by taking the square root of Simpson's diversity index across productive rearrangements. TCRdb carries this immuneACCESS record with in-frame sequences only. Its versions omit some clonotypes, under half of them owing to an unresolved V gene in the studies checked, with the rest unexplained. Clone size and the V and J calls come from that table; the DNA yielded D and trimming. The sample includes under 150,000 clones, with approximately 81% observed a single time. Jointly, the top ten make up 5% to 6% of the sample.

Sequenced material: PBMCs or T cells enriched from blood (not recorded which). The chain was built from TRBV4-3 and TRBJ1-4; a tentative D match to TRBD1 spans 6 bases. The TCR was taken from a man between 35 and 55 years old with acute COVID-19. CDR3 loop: CASSQEQGANEKLFF. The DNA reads TGCGCCAGCAGCCAGGAACAGGGCGCTAATGAAAAACTGTTTTTT.